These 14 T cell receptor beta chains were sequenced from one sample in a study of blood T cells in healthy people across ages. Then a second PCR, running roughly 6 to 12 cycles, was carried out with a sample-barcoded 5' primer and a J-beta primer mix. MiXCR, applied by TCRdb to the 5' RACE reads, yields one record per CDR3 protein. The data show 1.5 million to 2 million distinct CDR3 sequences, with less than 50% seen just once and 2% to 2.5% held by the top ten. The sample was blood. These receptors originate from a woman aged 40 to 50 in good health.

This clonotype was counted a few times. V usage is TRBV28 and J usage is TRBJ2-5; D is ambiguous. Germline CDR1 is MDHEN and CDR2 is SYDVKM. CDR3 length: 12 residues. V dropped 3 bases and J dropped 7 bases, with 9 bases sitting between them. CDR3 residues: CASSFPLGTQYF. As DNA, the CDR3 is TGTGCCAGCAGTTTCCCATTGGGGACCCAGTACTTC. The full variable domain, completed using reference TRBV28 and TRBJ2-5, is DVKVTQSSRYLVKRTGEKVFLECVQDMDHENMFWYRQDPGLGLRLIYFSYDVKMKEKGDIPEGYSVSREKKERFSLILESASTNQTSMYLCASSFPLGTQYFGPGTRLLVL.

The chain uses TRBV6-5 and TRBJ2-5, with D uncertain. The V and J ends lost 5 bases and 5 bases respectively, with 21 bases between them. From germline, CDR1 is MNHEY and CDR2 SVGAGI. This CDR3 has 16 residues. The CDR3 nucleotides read TGTGCCAGCAGTCGCACGATGCCAGGAATGGGGGAGACCCAGTACTTC. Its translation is CASSRTMPGMGETQYF.

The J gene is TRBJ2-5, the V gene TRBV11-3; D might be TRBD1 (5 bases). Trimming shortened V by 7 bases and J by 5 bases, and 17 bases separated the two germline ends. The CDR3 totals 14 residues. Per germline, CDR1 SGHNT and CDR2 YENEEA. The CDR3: CASIRDSPRETQYF. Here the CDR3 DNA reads TGTGCCAGCATCCGTGACAGTCCCAGGGAGACCCAGTACTTC.

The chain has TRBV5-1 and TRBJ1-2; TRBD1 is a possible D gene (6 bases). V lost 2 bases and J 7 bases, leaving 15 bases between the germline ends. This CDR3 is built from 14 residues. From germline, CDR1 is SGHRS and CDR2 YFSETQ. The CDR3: CASSLRQDSGGYTF. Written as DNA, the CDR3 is TGCGCCAGCAGCTTACGACAGGACAGTGGTGGCTACACCTTC.

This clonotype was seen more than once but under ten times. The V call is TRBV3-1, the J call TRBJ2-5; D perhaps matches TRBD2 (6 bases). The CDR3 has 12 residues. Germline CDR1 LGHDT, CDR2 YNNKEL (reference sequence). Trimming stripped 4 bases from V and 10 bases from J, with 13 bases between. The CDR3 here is CASSRGTGGQYF. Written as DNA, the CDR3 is TGTGCCAGCAGCCGGGGTACCGGGGGCCAGTACTTC.

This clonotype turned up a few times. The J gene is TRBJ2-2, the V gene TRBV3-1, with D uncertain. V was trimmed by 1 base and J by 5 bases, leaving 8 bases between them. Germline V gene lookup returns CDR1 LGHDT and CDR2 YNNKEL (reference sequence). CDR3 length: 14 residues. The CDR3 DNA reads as TGTGCCAGCAGCCAAGGAAGAAGGACCGGGGAGCTGTTTTTT. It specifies CASSQGRRTGELFF.

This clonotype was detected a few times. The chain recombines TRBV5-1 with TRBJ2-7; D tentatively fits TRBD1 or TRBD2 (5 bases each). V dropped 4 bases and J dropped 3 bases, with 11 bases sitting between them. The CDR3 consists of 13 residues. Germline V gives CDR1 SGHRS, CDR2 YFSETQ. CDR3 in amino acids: CASSVEDNYEQYF. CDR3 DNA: TGCGCCAGCAGCGTGGAGGACAACTACGAGCAGTACTTC.

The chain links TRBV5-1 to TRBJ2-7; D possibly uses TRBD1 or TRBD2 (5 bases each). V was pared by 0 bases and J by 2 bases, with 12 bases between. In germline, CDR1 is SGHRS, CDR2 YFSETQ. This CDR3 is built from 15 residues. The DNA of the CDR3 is TGCGCCAGCAGCTTGGCCCCGGGACGGGCCTACGAGCAGTACTTC. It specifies CASSLAPGRAYEQYF.

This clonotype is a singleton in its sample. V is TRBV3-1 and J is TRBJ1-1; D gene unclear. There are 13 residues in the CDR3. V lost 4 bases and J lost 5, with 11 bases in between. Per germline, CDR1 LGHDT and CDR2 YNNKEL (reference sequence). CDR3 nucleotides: TGTGCCAGCAGCCCTCAATATGGGACTGAAGCTTTCTTT. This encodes CASSPQYGTEAFF.

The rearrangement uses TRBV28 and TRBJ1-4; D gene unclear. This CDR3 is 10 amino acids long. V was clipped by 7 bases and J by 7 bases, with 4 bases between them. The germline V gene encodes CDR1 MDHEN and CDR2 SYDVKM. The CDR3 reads CASMGEKLFF. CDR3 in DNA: TGTGCCAGCATGGGTGAAAAACTGTTTTTT. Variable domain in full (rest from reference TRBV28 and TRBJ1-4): DVKVTQSSRYLVKRTGEKVFLECVQDMDHENMFWYRQDPGLGLRLIYFSYDVKMKEKGDIPEGYSVSREKKERFSLILESASTNQTSMYLCASMGEKLFFGSGTQLSVL.

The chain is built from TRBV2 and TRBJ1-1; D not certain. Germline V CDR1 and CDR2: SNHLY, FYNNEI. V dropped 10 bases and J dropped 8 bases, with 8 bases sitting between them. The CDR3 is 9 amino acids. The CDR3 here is CATGREAFF. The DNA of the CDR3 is TGTGCCACCGGGCGGGAAGCTTTCTTT.

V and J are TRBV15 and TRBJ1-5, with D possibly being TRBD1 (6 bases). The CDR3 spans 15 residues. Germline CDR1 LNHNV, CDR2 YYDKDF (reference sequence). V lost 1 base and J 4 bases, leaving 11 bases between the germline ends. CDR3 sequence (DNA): TGTGCCACCAGCAGAGTAACAGGGCCTAATCAGCCCCAGCATTTT. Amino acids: CATSRVTGPNQPQHF.

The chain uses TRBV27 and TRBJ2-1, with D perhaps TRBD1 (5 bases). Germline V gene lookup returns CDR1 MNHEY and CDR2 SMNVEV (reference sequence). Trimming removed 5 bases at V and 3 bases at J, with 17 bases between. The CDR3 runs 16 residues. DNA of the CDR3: TGTGCCAGCAGTGTGCAGGGAATAAGGCTCTACAATGAGCAGTTCTTC. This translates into CASSVQGIRLYNEQFF.

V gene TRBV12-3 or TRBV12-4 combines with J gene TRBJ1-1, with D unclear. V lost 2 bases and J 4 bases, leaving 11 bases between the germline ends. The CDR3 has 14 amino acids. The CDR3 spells CASSLRQTVTEAFF. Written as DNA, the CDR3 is TGTGCCAGCAGTTTACGGCAGACCGTCACTGAAGCTTTCTTT.